This T cell receptor beta chain was recovered during a study of shared clonotypes between healthy human individuals (dated by TCRdb to the early 2020s). Background on the whole study: Three men and two women, aged 18 to 49 years, made up the cohort. For each donor, three plates each were used for CD4 naive and CD4 memory, two plates were used for CD8 naive, and one plate was used for CD8 memory. To estimate repertoire size and how much clonotype sharing occurs between individuals, the study deeply sequenced the blood TCR repertoires of several healthy adults. Different laboratories and diverse techniques were used to prepare libraries and sequence TCR repertoires, to increase sequencing depth and limit assay-specific biases. Each donor's leukapheresis produced roughly between roughly 0.85 and 9.5 billion PBMCs. Study-level results and caveats: When a handful of donors were compared, the shared fraction of clonotypes was about 5% for naive CD4, approximately 3.5% for naive CD8, about 2.5% for memory CD4, and 0.35% to 0.5% for memory CD8. Because the study included only a small number of donors, the genetic and exposure-history diversity represented was limited. Higher generation probabilities were observed for clonotypes shared by all four sorted-subset donors than for non-shared clonotypes. Sampling was restricted to blood, and TCR repertoires in tissue are likely to differ from TCR repertoires in blood. Based on pairwise subsampling, the degree of clonotype sharing among donors was expected to be affected by sequencing depth. Naive subsets generally had larger estimated clonotype richness than memory subsets. Incomplete sequencing was indicated by rarefaction of sorted-subset datasets, despite the large sequencing depth.

The donors were healthy, HIV-negative adults who had no recently reported acute infections or vaccinations. Every donor was a Caucasian adult residing in Nashville, Tennessee, USA. CD4+ T cells were enriched by magnetic negative selection; naive cells were then positively selected on CD45RA, and the negative fraction formed the memory subset. Blood was collected by leukapheresis, and PBMCs were isolated by Ficoll-Histopaque density gradient centrifugation and then cryopreserved in liquid nitrogen vapor phase. Analytical flow cytometry was used to check the purity and quantity of every magnetically sorted T cell population. Genomic DNA was isolated from every sorted fraction and measured by UV absorbance on a Nanodrop 2000c. Using the deep immunoSEQ assay, TCR CDR3 regions were amplified from genomic DNA by multiplex PCR. Genomic DNA extracted from each cell subset was distributed evenly over all wells of several immunoSEQ 96-well plates, and each plate served as one replicate. For sorted subsets, roughly 200 ng of genomic DNA, equivalent to roughly 30,000 T cell genomes, went into each replicate PCR. Purified libraries were measured with a Qubit 3.0 fluorometer, size-checked on a Bioanalyzer 2100, and measured again with the KAPA Library Quantification kit. Every immunoSEQ 96-well plate was sequenced on a dedicated single-read 150-cycle Illumina NextSeq 550 flow cell. Per the authors' processing: Because the immunoSEQ output held only junctional sequences and lacked quality scores, the filtering could not match the filtering applied to full-length reads. To assign V/J genes and CDR3, sequences were annotated using PyIR, a Python wrapper for IgBLAST v1.9, with IMGT germline references. Any read was removed if the V/J assignment was weak (E-value above 1e-6), the CDR3 was missing, or the read contained stop codons, out-of-frame junctions, or ambiguous translated residues. A V3J clonotype was defined by an identical inferred V gene, J gene, and CDR3 amino acid sequence. The percentage overlap between two repertoires was calculated by dividing the number of shared unique clonotypes by the size of the smaller repertoire. Repertoire richness was assessed with RTK rarefaction, the Chao1 estimator, and Recon v2.1 estimates of unobserved clonotypes. OLGA was used to compute generation probabilities for all TCRbeta clonotypes that the gDNA method yielded from four donors. TCRdb retrieved this table from immuneACCESS and kept in-frame rearrangements only. Not all clones are present; in checked studies, unresolved V genes account for under half, and no reason is known for the remainder. That table furnishes V, J and clone size, whereas the DNA furnished D and trimming. The sample has 2 million to 2.5 million clones on record, approximately 93% of them singletons. Together, the top ten hold about 0.39% of the sample.

In regard to this clone: It has no known antigen specificity. No much larger clone is present one base from it, and per-base qualities are unavailable.

Based on the germline V gene (reference sequence), the CDR1 and CDR2 sequences are LNHDA and SQIVND. Trimming removed 4 bases from V and 0 bases from J; the gene matches leave 13 bases unexplained. Its CDR3 holds 19 amino acids, cysteine through phenylalanine. The retained sequence is limited to the CDR3, 57 bases, with the frame set at the first base. The sequence derives from a man in his late teens or twenties in good health. Some clones in this sample may be carry-over from other donors' samples. Sequenced sample: naive CD4+ T cells from PBMCs. The cell subset or site label corresponds to: CD45RA+ positively selected. Recombination connected TRBV19 to TRBJ2-2; TRBD1 lines up with 8 middle nucleotides. The sequenced DNA is TGTGCCAGTAGTACCGGACAGGGTCACTGGGAGCCGAACACCGGGGAGCTGTTTTTT. Its coded protein is CASSTGQGHWEPNTGELFF.